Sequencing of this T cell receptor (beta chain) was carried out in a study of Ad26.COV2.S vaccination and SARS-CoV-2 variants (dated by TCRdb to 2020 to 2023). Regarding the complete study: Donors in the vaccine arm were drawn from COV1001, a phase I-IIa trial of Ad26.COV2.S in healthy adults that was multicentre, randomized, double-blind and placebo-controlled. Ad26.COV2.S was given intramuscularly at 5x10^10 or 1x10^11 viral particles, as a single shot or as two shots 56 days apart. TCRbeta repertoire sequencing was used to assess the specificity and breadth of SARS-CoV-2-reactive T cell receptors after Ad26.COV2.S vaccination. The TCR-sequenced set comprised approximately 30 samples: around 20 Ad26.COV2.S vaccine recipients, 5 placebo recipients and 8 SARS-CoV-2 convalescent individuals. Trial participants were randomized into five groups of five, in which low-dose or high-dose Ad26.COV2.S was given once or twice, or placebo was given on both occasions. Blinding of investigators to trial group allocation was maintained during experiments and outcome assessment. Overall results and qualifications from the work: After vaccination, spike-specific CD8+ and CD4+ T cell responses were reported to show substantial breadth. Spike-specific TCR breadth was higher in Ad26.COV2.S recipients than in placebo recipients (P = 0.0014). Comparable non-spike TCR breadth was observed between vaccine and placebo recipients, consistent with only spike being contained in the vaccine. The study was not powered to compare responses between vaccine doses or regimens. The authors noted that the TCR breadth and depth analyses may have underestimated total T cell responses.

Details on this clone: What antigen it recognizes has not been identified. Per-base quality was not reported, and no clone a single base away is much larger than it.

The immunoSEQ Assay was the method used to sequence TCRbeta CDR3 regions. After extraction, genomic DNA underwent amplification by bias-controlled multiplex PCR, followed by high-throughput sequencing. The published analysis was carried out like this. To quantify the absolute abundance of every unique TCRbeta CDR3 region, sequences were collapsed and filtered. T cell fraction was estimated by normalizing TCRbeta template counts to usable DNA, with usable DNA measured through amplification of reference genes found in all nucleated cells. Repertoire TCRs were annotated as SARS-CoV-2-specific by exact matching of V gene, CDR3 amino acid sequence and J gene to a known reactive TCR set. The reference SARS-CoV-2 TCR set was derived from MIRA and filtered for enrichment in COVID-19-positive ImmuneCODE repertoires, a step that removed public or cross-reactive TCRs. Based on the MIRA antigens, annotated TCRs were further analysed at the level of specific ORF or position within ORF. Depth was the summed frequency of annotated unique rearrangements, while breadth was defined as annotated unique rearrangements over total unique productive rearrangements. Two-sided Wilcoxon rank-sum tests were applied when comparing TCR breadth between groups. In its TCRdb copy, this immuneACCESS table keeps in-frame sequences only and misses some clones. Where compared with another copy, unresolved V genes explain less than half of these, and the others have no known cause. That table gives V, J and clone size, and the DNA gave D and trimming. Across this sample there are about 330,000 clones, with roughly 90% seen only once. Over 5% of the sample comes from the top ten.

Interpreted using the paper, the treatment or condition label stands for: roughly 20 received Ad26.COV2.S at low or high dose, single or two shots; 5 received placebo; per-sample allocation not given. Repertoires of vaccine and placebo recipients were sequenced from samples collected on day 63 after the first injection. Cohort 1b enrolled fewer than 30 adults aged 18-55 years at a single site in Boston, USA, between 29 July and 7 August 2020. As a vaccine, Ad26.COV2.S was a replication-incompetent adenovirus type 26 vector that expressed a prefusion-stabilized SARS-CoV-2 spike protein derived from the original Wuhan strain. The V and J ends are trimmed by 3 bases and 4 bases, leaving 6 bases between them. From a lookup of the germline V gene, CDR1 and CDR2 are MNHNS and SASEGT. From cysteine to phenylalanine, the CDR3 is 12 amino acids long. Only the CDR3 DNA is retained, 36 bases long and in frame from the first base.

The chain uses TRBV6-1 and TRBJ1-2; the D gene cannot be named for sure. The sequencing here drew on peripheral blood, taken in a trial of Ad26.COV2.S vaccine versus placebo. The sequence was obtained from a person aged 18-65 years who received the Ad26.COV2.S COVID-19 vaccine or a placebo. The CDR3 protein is CASSEGGYGYTF. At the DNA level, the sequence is TGTGCCAGCAGTGAGGGCGGCTATGGCTACACCTTC.